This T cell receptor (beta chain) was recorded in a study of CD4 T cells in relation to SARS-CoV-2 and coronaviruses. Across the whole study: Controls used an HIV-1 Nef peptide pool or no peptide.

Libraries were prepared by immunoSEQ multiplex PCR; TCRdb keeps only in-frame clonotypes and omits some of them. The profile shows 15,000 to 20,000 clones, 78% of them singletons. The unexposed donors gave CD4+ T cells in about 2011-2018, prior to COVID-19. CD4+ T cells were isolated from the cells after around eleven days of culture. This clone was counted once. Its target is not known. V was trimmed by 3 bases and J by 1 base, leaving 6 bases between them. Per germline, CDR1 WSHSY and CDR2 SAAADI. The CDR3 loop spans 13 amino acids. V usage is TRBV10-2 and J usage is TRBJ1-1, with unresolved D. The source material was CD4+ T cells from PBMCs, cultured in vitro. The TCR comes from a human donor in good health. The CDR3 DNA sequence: TGCGCCAGCAGTGAACAGAAGAACACTGAAGCTTTCTTT. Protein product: CASSEQKNTEAFF.